The 27 T cell receptor beta chains below were found in one sample sequenced in a study of T cell responses to AZD1222 COVID-19 vaccine. Sequenced by immunoSEQ multiplex PCR; TCRdb stores in-frame clones only, minus some. The data hold 100,000 or so clones, with less than 90% observed a single time. Sequencing was performed on peripheral blood, taken on day 0 of AZD1222 vaccination. The source is an adult in good health.

The gene calls are TRBV29-1 and TRBJ2-1; D may be TRBD1 (6 bases). The V end lost 4 bases, the J end lost 10 bases, and 14 bases lay between the germline ends. The CDR3 covers 12 residues. CDR1 is SQVTM, CDR2 ANQGSEA, per germline. The DNA of the CDR3 is TGCAGCGTTGGTTGGGGGCGGCGGGAGCAGTTCTTC. It codes for CSVGWGRREQFF.

The chain uses TRBV5-1 and TRBJ2-1; a weak D match, TRBD2 (5 bases). V lost 4 bases, J lost 8 bases, and 16 bases lay in between. CDR1 and CDR2 (germline): SGHRS, YFSETQ. There are 14 residues in the CDR3. CDR3 in DNA: TGCGCCAGCAGCACGGGGTTTAGCCCCCATGAGCAGTTCTTC. It is translated as CASSTGFSPHEQFF.

This sequence joins TRBV11-3 and TRBJ1-3; the D is unclear. From germline, CDR1 is SGHNT and CDR2 YENEEA. V was cut by 5 bases and J by 0 bases, with 11 bases left in between. The CDR3 length is 15 residues. CDR3 bases: TGTGCCAGCAGCCGGGGAAGGACCTCTGGAAACACCATATATTTT. It codes for CASSRGRTSGNTIYF.

V usage is TRBV13 and J usage is TRBJ2-3; no clear D. Germline loops: CDR1 PRHDT, CDR2 FYEKMQ (reference sequence). The CDR3 runs to 11 residues. The V end was cut by 3 bases, the J end by 2 bases, with 0 bases between. The CDR3 nucleotides read TGTGCCAGCAGCTTCACAGATACGCAGTATTTT. This translates into CASSFTDTQYF.

The J gene is TRBJ2-5, the V gene TRBV10-2, with TRBD1 matching over 7 bases. The V gene's germline CDR1 is WSHSY and CDR2 SAAADI. The CDR3 has 11 residues. DNA of the CDR3: TGCGCAGCCAGGGGGCAAGAGACCCAGTACTTC. Protein sequence: CAARGQETQYF.

Remarks on this clone: A junction boundary mismatches the germline segment, possibly from a read error. The chain couples TRBV5-1 to TRBJ1-2; tentative D call: TRBD1 (5 bases). Germline lookup yields CDR1 SGHRS and CDR2 YFSETQ. This CDR3 is 13 amino acids long. The CDR3 DNA is TGCGCCGGCAGCTTGGAACAGGACTATGGCTACACCTTC. Translating it yields CAGSLEQDYGYTF.

The gene calls are TRBV11-2 and TRBJ1-6, with D possibly being TRBD1 (6 bases). The CDR3 is 17 residues long. CDR1 and CDR2 (germline): SGHAT, FQNNGV. Trimming pared 5 bases from V and 7 bases from J, leaving 21 bases between. CDR3 in amino acids: CASSRGAGGAGNSPLHF. DNA of the CDR3: TGTGCCAGCAGCCGAGGTGCCGGGGGCGCAGGGAATTCACCCCTCCACTTT.

The V call is TRBV19, the J call TRBJ2-1; TRBD2 agrees at 10 bases. After removal of 3 bases from V and 7 bases from J, the junction contained 9 bases not matched to a gene. CDR3 length equals 16 residues. Germline V gene data show CDR1 as LNHDA and CDR2 as SQIVND (reference sequence). CDR3 nucleotides: TGTGCCAGTAGTATCGGTGCTCTAGCGGGAGTGAATGAGCAGTTCTTC. As protein: CASSIGALAGVNEQFF. The full variable domain, with the rest looked up from reference TRBV19 and TRBJ2-1, is DGGITQSPKYLFRKEGQNVTLSCEQNLNHDAMYWYRQDPGQGLRLIYYSQIVNDFQKGDIAEGYSVSREKKESFPLTVTSAQKNPTAFYLCASSIGALAGVNEQFFGPGTRLTVL.

The V call is TRBV19, the J call TRBJ1-5; TRBD1 agrees at 7 bases. The CDR3 is 14 residues long. Germline trimming cut 7 bases from V and 2 bases from J; bases unmatched to any gene: 5. In germline, CDR1 is LNHDA, CDR2 SQIVND (reference sequence). The CDR3 region has the DNA TGTGCCAGTAACCTCGACAGGGGCAATCAGCCCCAGCATTTT. This codes for CASNLDRGNQPQHF.

In DNA, the CDR3 is TGTGCCAGTAGTATTGAGAGGAATCAGCCCCAGCATTTT. It translates to CASSIERNQPQHF. This chain connects TRBV19 to TRBJ1-5; D gene uncertain. The CDR3 extends over 13 amino acids. The V end lost 3 bases, the J end lost 4 bases, and 7 bases lay between the germline ends. The germline CDR1 and CDR2 sequences are LNHDA and SQIVND (reference sequence).

The V call is TRBV4-3, the J call TRBJ1-1; D is unresolved. Per the germline V gene, CDR1 is LGHNA and CDR2 is YSLEER. Trimming removed 0 bases from V and 7 bases from J, with 15 bases in between. The CDR3 contains 15 residues. CDR3 amino acids: CASSQDKVYQYEAFF. In DNA form, the CDR3 reads TGCGCCAGCAGCCAAGATAAGGTATACCAGTATGAAGCTTTCTTT.

This chain uses TRBV6-2 or TRBV6-3 with TRBJ1-2, with D maybe TRBD1 (6 bases). V was trimmed by 0 bases and J by 4 bases, leaving 15 bases between them. The CDR3 extends over 16 amino acids. Looked up from germline, CDR1 is MNHEY and CDR2 is SVGEGT. The CDR3 DNA reads TGTGCCAGCAGTTACTCTTCTCCAGGGGCCGGCTATGGCTACACCTTC. Its translation: CASSYSSPGAGYGYTF.

The chain joins TRBV9 to TRBJ1-2; 7 bases align to TRBD1. This CDR3 spans 14 amino acids. The ends lost 0 bases at V and 3 bases at J; junction bases unmatched: 2. The germline gives CDR1 SGDLS, CDR2 YYNGEE. CDR3 loop: CASSVGQGDYGYTF. CDR3 DNA: TGTGCCAGCAGCGTAGGGCAGGGGGACTATGGCTACACCTTC.

CDR3 protein: CASSSRTGASLSYEQYF. CDR3 in DNA: TGTGCCAGCAGCTCCCGGACAGGGGCCTCTCTATCCTACGAGCAGTACTTC. The rearrangement uses TRBV7-8 and TRBJ2-7, with 9 bases that match TRBD1. The germline gives CDR1 SGHVS, CDR2 FQNEAQ. After removal of 4 bases from V and 1 base from J, the junction contained 11 bases not matched to a gene. This CDR3 has 17 amino acids.

The chain is built from TRBV6-2 or TRBV6-3 and TRBJ2-7, with D unclear. Germline lookup yields CDR1 MNHEY and CDR2 SVGEGT. The CDR3 has 14 amino acids. Trimming removed 3 bases at V and 2 bases at J, with 11 bases between. The CDR3 DNA reads TGTGCCAGCAGTTATGAGATAGGGCCCTACGAGCAGTACGTC. Amino acids: CASSYEIGPYEQYV.

The CDR3 DNA is TGTGCCAGTAGTATAGCCCCATATCCCCCAGGGTCTGAGACCCAGTACTTC. Its translation: CASSIAPYPPGSETQYF. V and J are TRBV19 and TRBJ2-5; a possible D gene is TRBD1 (5 bases). The CDR3 contains 17 residues. The ends were cut back, 1 base at V and 5 bases at J, with 20 bases in the middle. Germline assignment: CDR1 LNHDA and CDR2 SQIVND (reference sequence).

The chain joins TRBV28 to TRBJ1-2; D not resolved. The V and J ends lost 5 bases and 2 bases respectively, with 9 bases between them. CDR3 length: 13 amino acids. Germline loops: CDR1 MDHEN, CDR2 SYDVKM. This CDR3 is CASSQPLNYGYTF. As DNA, the CDR3 is TGTGCCAGCAGTCAACCCCTAAACTATGGCTACACCTTC.

The rearrangement uses TRBV15 and TRBJ2-3; no definite D call. CDR1 LNHNV and CDR2 YYDKDF come from the germline V gene (reference sequence). With 5 bases removed from V and 1 base from J, the gap between germline ends came to 4 bases. CDR3 length: 12 residues. CDR3 in amino acids: CATSYRTDTQYF. DNA of the CDR3: TGTGCCACCAGCTACCGCACAGATACGCAGTATTTT.

The rearrangement uses TRBV19 and TRBJ1-1, with D perhaps matching TRBD1 (5 bases). The CDR3 loop spans 14 amino acids. In germline, CDR1 is LNHDA, CDR2 SQIVND (reference sequence). V lost 7 bases, J lost 14 bases, and 26 bases lay in between. This chain's CDR3 is CASTLLDKKRVFFF. The CDR3, as DNA: TGTGCCAGTACCCTCCTGGACAAGAAGAGGGTGTTCTTCTTT.

This clone has only one observation. The chain has TRBV7-3 and TRBJ2-1; TRBD1 agrees at 7 bases. V lost 4 bases, J lost 6 bases, and 9 bases stayed unmatched. Germline values: CDR1 SGHTA, CDR2 FQGTGA. This CDR3 spans 15 amino acids. The CDR3 sequence is CASSSRRDSSNEQFF. CDR3 DNA sequence: TGTGCCAGCAGCTCGCGACGGGACAGTAGCAATGAGCAGTTCTTC.

V usage is TRBV19 and J usage is TRBJ2-1; 11 bases match TRBD2. This CDR3 comprises 14 residues. Germline lookup yields CDR1 LNHDA and CDR2 SQIVND (reference sequence). V trimming: 3 bases; J trimming: 7 bases; junction bases outside the gene matches: 2. This CDR3 reads CASSITSGSNEQFF. The CDR3 DNA is TGTGCCAGTAGTATCACTAGCGGGAGTAATGAGCAGTTCTTC.

This chain connects TRBV19 to TRBJ2-2; D is unresolved. CDR1 and CDR2 (germline): LNHDA, SQIVND (reference sequence). V was trimmed by 5 bases and J by 5 bases, leaving 9 bases between them. CDR3 length equals 13 residues. CDR3 amino acids: CASSRTRTGELFF. Here the CDR3 DNA reads TGTGCCAGTAGTCGAACACGTACCGGGGAGCTGTTTTTT.

This clone was counted only a few times. This chain links TRBV9 with TRBJ1-5; the D gene is possibly TRBD1 (5 bases). The ends were cut back, 3 bases at V and 0 bases at J, with 10 bases in the middle. CDR3 length: 15 amino acids. Germline values: CDR1 SGDLS, CDR2 YYNGEE. This CDR3 reads CASSATEYSNQPQHF. The CDR3 nucleotides are TGTGCCAGCAGCGCGACAGAGTATAGCAATCAGCCCCAGCATTTT. Full variable domain (remainder filled in from reference TRBV9 and TRBJ1-5): DSGVTQTPKHLITATGQRVTLRCSPRSGDLSVYWYQQSLDQGLQFLIQYYNGEERAKGNILERFSAQQFPDLHSELNLSSLELGDSALYFCASSATEYSNQPQHFGDGTRLSIL.

J is TRBJ1-3 and V is TRBV6-6; D remains ambiguous. The CDR3 runs to 13 residues. V dropped 7 bases and J dropped 0 bases, with 7 bases sitting between them. The V gene's germline CDR1 is MNHNY and CDR2 SVGAGI (reference sequence). CDR3 in DNA: TGTGCCAGCATCCGCAGCTCTGGAAACACCATATATTTT. This encodes CASIRSSGNTIYF.

The chain links TRBV9 to TRBJ2-7, with a possible D match to TRBD2 (6 bases). The V gene lost 0 bases and the J gene lost 6 bases, with 13 bases spanning the gap. CDR3 size: 14 residues. The germline V gene has CDR1 SGDLS and CDR2 YYNGEE. The CDR3 DNA reads as TGTGCCAGCAGCGTAGCCGGGGGAGTTGGCGAGCAGTACTTC. Translating it yields CASSVAGGVGEQYF.

The V gene is TRBV2, the J gene TRBJ2-1, with D possibly TRBD2 on 6 matching bases. V was shortened by 9 bases and J by 6 bases, with 12 bases between the two germline ends. CDR3 length equals 12 residues. Germline CDR1 reads SNHLY; CDR2 reads FYNNEI. CDR3 sequence reads: CARGAGLNEQFF. CDR3 nucleotides: TGTGCCAGAGGGGCGGGACTCAATGAGCAGTTCTTC.

The V gene is TRBV6-5, the J gene TRBJ1-1, with TRBD1 as a possible D gene (6 bases). CDR1 is MNHEY, CDR2 SVGAGI, per germline. The V end lost 5 bases, the J end lost 1 base, and 11 bases lay between the germline ends. The CDR3 is 14 amino acids. CDR3 region: CASSLGQWNTEAFF. The DNA for the CDR3 is TGTGCCAGCAGTCTTGGACAGTGGAACACTGAAGCTTTCTTT.